The 25 T cell receptor beta chains below come from one sample, sequenced in a study of technical replicates of blood from a few donors. The method was immunoSEQ multiplex PCR; TCRdb's version includes in-frame clones alone and lacks a portion of them. The data show tens of thousands of clones, with about 89% seen just once and around 0.27% held by the top ten. The sequenced sample was T cells isolated from PBMCs. These receptors were obtained from a human donor in good health.

V and J are TRBV6-5 and TRBJ2-6; possibly TRBD1 for D (6 bases). The V and J ends lost 0 bases and 10 bases respectively, with 7 bases between them. Germline V lookup: CDR1 MNHEY, CDR2 SVGAGI. The CDR3 totals 13 residues. The CDR3 loop reads CASSYSTGNVLTF. The CDR3 DNA reads TGTGCCAGCAGTTACTCAACAGGGAACGTCCTGACTTTC.

This clone has only a few counts. The chain links TRBV5-6 to TRBJ1-1; TRBD1 aligns across 10 bases. CDR3 length equals 16 residues. V shed 1 base and J 0 bases; nucleotides not matched to a gene: 3. The germline V gene encodes CDR1 SGHDT and CDR2 YYEEEE. As DNA, the CDR3 is TGTGCCAGCAGCTTGACCGGGACAGGGGTGAACACTGAAGCTTTCTTT. This encodes CASSLTGTGVNTEAFF.

This chain uses TRBV5-6 with TRBJ1-3; D unclear. V lost 4 bases to trimming and J lost 2 bases, with 19 bases between them. Germline V gene data show CDR1 as SGHDT and CDR2 as YYEEEE. CDR3 length: 17 residues. In DNA, the CDR3 is TGTGCCAGCAGCCCCCGTTTCCCTCGAGGGCCTGGAAACACCATATATTTT. Its translation: CASSPRFPRGPGNTIYF.

V gene TRBV25-1 combines with J gene TRBJ1-5; D is possibly TRBD1 (6 bases). CDR1 is MGHDK, CDR2 SYGVNS, per germline. The CDR3 spans 14 residues. V dropped 8 bases and J dropped 0 bases, with 11 bases sitting between them. The CDR3 spells CASPDRYSNQPQHF. DNA of the CDR3: TGTGCCAGCCCGGACAGATATAGCAATCAGCCCCAGCATTTT. The full variable domain, in which reference TRBV25-1 and TRBJ1-5 provide the parts outside the CDR3, is EADIYQTPRYLVIGTGKKITLECSQTMGHDKMYWYQQDPGMELHLIHYSYGVNSTEKGDLSSESTVSRIRTEHFPLTLESARPSHTSQYLCASPDRYSNQPQHFGDGTRLSIL.

V gene TRBV28 combines with J gene TRBJ2-7; D perhaps matches TRBD2 (5 bases). V lost 6 bases to trimming and J lost 3 bases, with 18 bases between them. Germline lookup yields CDR1 MDHEN and CDR2 SYDVKM. CDR3 length equals 15 residues. The CDR3 sequence: CASSRLGSGYYEQYF. CDR3 sequence (DNA): TGTGCCAGCAGCCGTCTAGGGAGCGGCTACTACGAGCAGTACTTC.

The chain combines TRBV6-5 with TRBJ2-5, with D perhaps matching TRBD1 (5 bases). The germline V gene has CDR1 MNHEY and CDR2 SVGAGI. The V end was cut by 0 bases, the J end by 2 bases, with 7 bases between. This CDR3 region has 14 residues. This CDR3 reads CASSYSDTQETQYF. DNA for the CDR3: TGTGCCAGCAGTTACTCGGACACACAAGAGACCCAGTACTTC.

V is TRBV9 and J is TRBJ2-1; D is unclear. V lost 1 base and J 8 bases, leaving 13 bases between the germline ends. The CDR3 sequence is 14 residues long. Germline CDR1 is SGDLS and CDR2 is YYNGEE. The CDR3 loop is CASSVNTYQYEQFF. The CDR3 bases are TGTGCCAGCAGCGTAAATACTTATCAATATGAGCAGTTCTTC.

The genes are TRBV7-6 and TRBJ2-1; TRBD2 might be the D (6 bases). This CDR3 spans 13 amino acids. The germline V gene encodes CDR1 SGHVS and CDR2 FNYEAQ. V gave up 3 bases and J gave up 5 bases, with 8 bases separating them. The CDR3 DNA sequence: TGTGCCAGCAGCTTGGGAGGACACAATGAGCAGTTCTTC. The encoded protein is CASSLGGHNEQFF.

The rearrangement uses TRBV2 and TRBJ2-7; 7 bases are shared with TRBD2. CDR3 length: 14 residues. Germline V gene sequence: CDR1 SNHLY, CDR2 FYNNEI. V was clipped by 6 bases and J by 0 bases; unmatched bases: 5. CDR3 residues: CASRRDYSSYEQYF. DNA of the CDR3: TGTGCCAGCAGGAGGGACTATAGCTCCTACGAGCAGTACTTC.

J is TRBJ2-6 and V is TRBV6-1; tentative D call: TRBD1 (5 bases). Germline CDR1 MNHNS, CDR2 SASEGT. This CDR3 is built from 13 residues. The V end was cut by 11 bases, the J end by 0 bases, with 8 bases between. The CDR3 DNA reads TGTGCCCACAGGTCCTCTGGGGCCAACGTCCTGACTTTC. Protein product: CAHRSSGANVLTF.

This sequence joins TRBV27 and TRBJ2-7, with D unclear. Germline values: CDR1 MNHEY, CDR2 SMNVEV (reference sequence). This CDR3 spans 14 amino acids. V lost 5 bases and J lost 0, with 11 bases in between. CDR3 bases: TGTGCCAGCAGTATTACGACTCCCTCCTACGAGCAGTACTTC. Its translation: CASSITTPSYEQYF.

The rearrangement uses TRBV29-1 and TRBJ1-2, with D unclear. The germline V and J ends were trimmed by 3 bases and 6 bases, with 14 bases remaining between them. The CDR3 contains 13 residues. Germline lookup yields CDR1 SQVTM and CDR2 ANQGSEA. Here the CDR3 reads CSVEVSGYHGYTF. CDR3 sequence (DNA): TGCAGCGTTGAGGTCTCCGGGTACCATGGCTACACCTTC. Complete variable domain (other parts from reference TRBV29-1 and TRBJ1-2): SAVISQKPSRDICQRGTSLTIQCQVDSQVTMMFWYRQQPGQSLTLIATANQGSEATYESGFVIDKFPISRPNLTFSTLTVSNMSPEDSSIYLCSVEVSGYHGYTFGSGTRLTVV.

This sequence joins TRBV6-5 and TRBJ2-3; D might be TRBD2 (6 bases). Germline CDR1 and CDR2: MNHEY and SVGAGI. The CDR3 contains 14 residues. Trimming cost V 7 bases and J 2 bases, with 13 bases left between them. The CDR3 coding sequence is TGTGCCAGCAAGATGGGAGGTACCACAGATACGCAGTATTTT. Translation gives CASKMGGTTDTQYF.

This sequence joins TRBV28 and TRBJ2-2, with D perhaps matching TRBD1 (6 bases). CDR3 length equals 15 residues. V was shortened by 5 bases and J by 4 bases, with 14 bases between the two germline ends. Germline CDR1 is MDHEN and CDR2 is SYDVKM. Here the CDR3 reads CASSINRAPTGELFF. The CDR3, as DNA: TGTGCCAGCAGTATCAACAGGGCCCCCACCGGGGAGCTGTTTTTT.

This rearrangement joins TRBV19 to TRBJ1-6; tentatively, D is TRBD1 (5 bases). The CDR3 is 14 amino acids. V was clipped by 3 bases and J by 11 bases, with 14 bases between them. Germline V gene data show CDR1 as LNHDA and CDR2 as SQIVND (reference sequence). This CDR3 reads CASSITRGGAPLHF. The CDR3, as DNA: TGTGCCAGTAGTATCACGAGGGGAGGAGCACCCCTCCACTTT.

V is TRBV15 and J is TRBJ1-1; D is unclear. CDR3 length: 14 amino acids. Germline V CDR1 and CDR2: LNHNV, YYDKDF (reference sequence). Between the trimmed V and J ends, which lost 1 base and 0 bases, there was a span of 6 bases. CDR3 protein: CATSRGEMNTEAFF. The CDR3 nucleotides read TGTGCCACCAGCAGAGGAGAGATGAACACTGAAGCTTTCTTT.

The genes are TRBV28 and TRBJ1-2; 12 bases are shared with TRBD1. Trimming at V came to 6 bases and at J to 13 bases, leaving 6 bases not matched to a gene. The CDR3 consists of 12 residues. CDR1 is MDHEN and CDR2 is SYDVKM in the germline V gene. CDR3 sequence: CASSIRDRGLTF. CDR3 nucleotide sequence: TGTGCCAGCAGCATAAGGGACAGGGGGCTCACCTTC.

The chain joins TRBV15 to TRBJ1-1, with 7 bases that match TRBD1. Germline trimming cut 0 bases from V and 2 bases from J; bases unmatched to any gene: 15. Germline CDR1 is LNHNV and CDR2 is YYDKDF (reference sequence). CDR3 length: 19 amino acids. The CDR3 region is CATSRDKPWIGTANTEAFF. In nucleotides, the CDR3 is TGTGCCACCAGCAGAGATAAGCCGTGGATCGGGACAGCAAACACTGAAGCTTTCTTT.

The chain has TRBV5-4 and TRBJ1-1, with 7 positions matching TRBD1. Germline CDR1 and CDR2: SGHNT and YYREEE (reference sequence). The CDR3 loop spans 13 amino acids. With V trimmed by 5 bases and J by 6 bases, 7 bases remained unmatched. CDR3 nucleotide sequence: TGTGCCAGCAGTTTTACCGGGACAGCTGAAGCTTTCTTT. It encodes CASSFTGTAEAFF.

The chain carries TRBV7-9 and TRBJ1-2; 11 nucleotides agree with TRBD1. Germline trimming cut 8 bases from V and 3 bases from J; bases unmatched to any gene: 5. CDR3 length: 14 amino acids. In germline, CDR1 is SEHNR, CDR2 FQNEAQ (reference sequence). The CDR3 nucleotides read TGTGCCAGCGATGGACAGGGGGCAGACTATGGCTACACCTTC. This sequence encodes CASDGQGADYGYTF.

The V and J genes are TRBV5-1 and TRBJ1-1; 8 positions agree with TRBD1. This CDR3 has 12 residues. J lost 7 bases, V lost 4 bases, and 3 bases had no gene match. The germline V gene encodes CDR1 SGHRS and CDR2 YFSETQ. The CDR3 DNA reads as TGCGCCAGCAGCGCGACAGGGGTTGAAGCTTTCTTT. It is translated as CASSATGVEAFF.

The chain employs TRBV5-6 and TRBJ2-5, with D tentatively TRBD2 (5 bases). This CDR3 has 14 residues. The V gene's germline CDR1 is SGHDT and CDR2 YYEEEE. The V end was cut by 1 base, the J end by 1 base, with 8 bases between. CDR3 sequence reads: CASSLKDSQETQYF. DNA for the CDR3: TGTGCCAGCAGCTTGAAGGACTCCCAAGAGACCCAGTACTTC.

V gene TRBV2 combines with J gene TRBJ2-7; D perhaps matches TRBD2 (7 bases). This CDR3 has 11 residues. CDR1 and CDR2 (germline): SNHLY, FYNNEI. CDR3 nucleotide sequence: TGTGCGGGGGCGGGGGCCTACGAGCAGTACTTC. It specifies CAGAGAYEQYF.

The chain is built from TRBV27 and TRBJ2-1, with D perhaps matching TRBD2 (5 bases). The CDR3 extends over 15 amino acids. CDR1 and CDR2 from the germline V gene are MNHEY and SMNVEV (reference sequence). V was cut by 3 bases and J by 7 bases, with 16 bases left in between. The CDR3 DNA reads as TGTGCCAGCAGTTTGAGCGGTGAACGGATAAATGAGCAGTTCTTC. It yields the protein CASSLSGERINEQFF.

This rearrangement joins TRBV28 to TRBJ2-1, with 11 bases fitting TRBD2. Germline V gene lookup returns CDR1 MDHEN and CDR2 SYDVKM. With V trimmed by 8 bases and J by 7 bases, 10 bases remained unmatched. The CDR3 is made up of 15 amino acids. In DNA form, the CDR3 reads TGTGCCAGCGGCCCCCTAGCGGGAGGACTGAATGAGCAGTTCTTC. Amino acids: CASGPLAGGLNEQFF.